Listed below are T cell receptor beta chains from one sample, sequenced in a study of blood T cell repertoires in COVID-19. TCRdb keeps only in-frame clones here, not all; method: immunoSEQ multiplex PCR. The top ten clones hold 6% to 6.5% of a sample with some 260,000 clones, 70% to 90% of them seen once. The source material was peripheral blood. Source of these receptors: a woman in her 30s with COVID-19, enrolled during active disease. The CDR3 runs from the conserved cysteine through the conserved F or W. A D gene is named only where the DNA matches it firmly. Some rows have no size entry. The others give once, few or many, or a class for an expanded clone.

V	J	size	D	CDR3	DNA
TRBV18	TRBJ1-5	NA	TRBD1	CASSSTGANQPQHF	TGTGCCAGCTCGTCCACAGGGGCGAATCAGCCCCAGCATTTT
TRBV7-9	TRBJ1-1	NA	TRBD1	CASSDDRVGTEAFF	TGTGCCAGCAGCGATGACAGGGTGGGCACTGAAGCTTTCTTT
TRBV6-4	TRBJ2-3	NA	NA	CASSQGPGTDTQYF	TGTGCCAGCAGCCAGGGGCCCGGCACAGATACGCAGTATTTT
TRBV10-1	TRBJ2-5	NA	TRBD2	CASSESSGVEETQYF	TGCGCCAGCAGTGAGTCTAGCGGGGTTGAAGAGACCCAGTACTTC
TRBV7-2	TRBJ2-3	NA	NA	CASSLNYLSTDTQYF	TGTGCCAGCAGCCTCAACTACCTTAGCACAGATACGCAGTATTTT
TRBV6-5	TRBJ1-1	NA	NA	CASSRGDEAFF	TGTGCCAGCAGCCGGGGGGATGAAGCTTTCTTT
TRBV27	TRBJ1-2	NA	TRBD1	CASSRTGYGYGYTF	TGTGCCAGCAGCCGGACAGGGTATGGGTATGGCTACACCTTC
TRBV5-1	TRBJ2-3	NA	TRBD1	CASSQGQVGADTQYF	TGCGCCAGCAGCCAAGGACAGGTTGGCGCAGATACGCAGTATTTT
TRBV28	TRBJ1-4	NA	TRBD1	CASGSRRGEKLFF	TGTGCCAGCGGCTCACGCAGGGGGGAAAAACTGTTTTTT
TRBV7-9	TRBJ2-1	few	NA	CASSGTRDNEQFF	TGTGCCAGCAGCGGCACTAGAGACAATGAGCAGTTCTTC
TRBV2	TRBJ2-1	NA	TRBD2	CASSERTSGFIEQFF	TGTGCCAGCAGTGAGAGGACTAGCGGGTTTATTGAGCAGTTCTTC
TRBV14	TRBJ2-2	NA	TRBD1	CASSQIADRGTGELFF	TGTGCCAGCAGCCAAATCGCGGACAGGGGTACCGGGGAGCTGTTTTTT
TRBV6-5	TRBJ1-1	NA	TRBD1	CASRGTASTEAFF	TGTGCCAGCAGGGGGACAGCATCCACTGAAGCTTTCTTT
TRBV30	TRBJ1-2	NA	NA	CAWSAGSPQGGYTF	TGTGCCTGGAGTGCTGGAAGCCCACAGGGAGGCTACACCTTC
TRBV6-5	TRBJ1-2	NA	TRBD1	CASVSETGGVYGYTF	TGTGCCAGCGTCTCGGAGACAGGGGGCGTCTATGGCTACACCTTC
TRBV6-5	TRBJ1-5	NA	NA	CASSYAAANQPQHF	TGTGCCAGCAGTTATGCGGCAGCTAATCAGCCCCAGCATTTT
TRBV4-1	TRBJ1-1	NA	NA	CASSQGREAFF	TGCGCCAGCAGCCAAGGCAGGGAAGCTTTCTTT
TRBV29-1	TRBJ2-1	NA	NA	CSVGGGNEQFF	TGCAGCGTTGGTGGCGGAAATGAGCAGTTCTTC
TRBV5-6	TRBJ2-1	NA	NA	CASWREFGYNEQFF	TGTGCCAGCTGGAGGGAGTTCGGGTACAATGAGCAGTTCTTC
TRBV11-3	TRBJ1-6	NA	NA	CASSLAFRGSSPLHF	TGTGCCAGCAGCCTCGCCTTCCGGGGAAGCTCACCCCTCCACTTT
TRBV7-2	TRBJ2-3	NA	TRBD1	CASRTQGVRPDTQYF	TGTGCCAGCAGGACCCAGGGGGTGCGGCCGGATACGCAGTATTTT
TRBV24-1	TRBJ2-1	NA	TRBD1	CATSDFRGLEPNEQFF	TGTGCCACCAGTGATTTCAGGGGGTTGGAACCCAATGAGCAGTTCTTC
TRBV6-5	TRBJ1-5	NA	TRBD1	CATAQGGMRPQHF	TGTGCCACCGCACAGGGGGGAATGCGGCCCCAGCATTTT
TRBV5-4	TRBJ1-3	NA	TRBD1	CASSRTTGGAGNTIYF	TGTGCCAGCAGCCGTACGACAGGGGGCGCAGGAAACACCATATATTTT
TRBV14	TRBJ2-3	NA	TRBD2	CASSHFIAGDADTQYF	TGTGCCAGCAGCCATTTCATAGCGGGGGATGCAGATACGCAGTATTTT
TRBV11-3	TRBJ1-1	few	NA	CASGRGIAEAFF	TGTGCCAGCGGCAGGGGAATCGCTGAAGCTTTCTTT
TRBV5-1	TRBJ2-1	once	TRBD2	CASSSGLANEQFF	TGCGCCAGCAGCTCGGGACTAGCCAATGAGCAGTTCTTC
TRBV27	TRBJ1-2	NA	TRBD1	CASRGIGGDRKYGYTF	TGTGCCAGCAGAGGAATCGGGGGGGACAGAAAATATGGCTACACCTTC
TRBV7-8	TRBJ2-1	once	TRBD2	CASSDSGSPSSYNEQFF	TGTGCCAGCAGCGACAGCGGGAGTCCGTCCTCCTACAATGAGCAGTTCTTC
TRBV11-1	TRBJ2-2	NA	TRBD1	CASSVDRVETGELFF	TGTGCCAGCAGCGTCGACAGGGTTGAAACCGGGGAGCTGTTTTTT
TRBV27	TRBJ2-3	NA	TRBD2	CASSLAGGRPDTQYF	TGTGCCAGCAGTTTGGCGGGAGGGCGACCAGATACGCAGTATTTT
TRBV27	TRBJ1-1	NA	TRBD1	CASRSTGRNTEAFF	TGTGCCAGCAGGTCGACAGGGAGGAACACTGAAGCTTTCTTT
TRBV5-1	TRBJ1-1	NA	TRBD1	CASSPGQGPFTEAFF	TGCGCCAGCAGCCCGGGACAGGGGCCCTTCACTGAAGCTTTCTTT
TRBV6-5	TRBJ1-1	NA	NA	CASKVFGDTEAFF	TGTGCCAGCAAGGTGTTCGGGGACACTGAAGCTTTCTTT
TRBV15	TRBJ1-4	NA	TRBD1	CATSRDPLQTQGEKLFF	TGTGCCACCAGCAGAGACCCACTCCAGACACAGGGGGAAAAACTGTTTTTT
TRBV9	TRBJ1-6	NA	NA	CASSVERERSPLHF	TGTGCCAGCAGCGTTGAGAGGGAACGTTCACCCCTCCACTTT
TRBV2	TRBJ1-5	NA	NA	CASSGGSYSNQPQHF	TGTGCCAGCAGTGGTGGGAGTTATAGCAATCAGCCCCAGCATTTT
TRBV20-1	TRBJ2-1	NA	NA	CSAANYNEGFF	TGCAGTGCTGCGAATTACAATGAGGGGTTCTTC
TRBV7-2	TRBJ1-5	NA	TRBD1	CASSLDRDRGGWQSAQHF	TGTGCCAGCAGCTTAGACCGGGACAGGGGGGGTTGGCAATCAGCCCAGCATTTT
TRBV7-2	TRBJ2-5	few	NA	CASSFGPRETQYF	TGTGCCAGCAGCTTTGGGCCGCGAGAGACCCAGTACTTC
TRBV29-1	TRBJ2-7	few	NA	CSVELVQGYGNEQYF	TGCAGCGTTGAACTCGTACAGGGATACGGGAACGAGCAGTACTTC